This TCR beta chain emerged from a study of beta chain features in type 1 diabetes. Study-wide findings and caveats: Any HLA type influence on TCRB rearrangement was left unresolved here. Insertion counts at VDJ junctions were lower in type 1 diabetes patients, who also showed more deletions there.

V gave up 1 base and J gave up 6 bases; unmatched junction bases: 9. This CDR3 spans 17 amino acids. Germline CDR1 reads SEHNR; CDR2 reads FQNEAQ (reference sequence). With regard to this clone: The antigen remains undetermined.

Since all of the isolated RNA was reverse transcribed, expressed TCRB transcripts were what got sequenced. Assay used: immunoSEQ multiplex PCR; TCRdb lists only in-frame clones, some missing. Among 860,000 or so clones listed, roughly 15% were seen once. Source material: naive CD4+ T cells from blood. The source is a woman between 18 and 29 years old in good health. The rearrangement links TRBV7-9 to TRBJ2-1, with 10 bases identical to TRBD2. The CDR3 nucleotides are TGTGCCAGCAGCTTAGTCCCTTTAACTAGCGGGATCAATGAGCAGTTCTTC. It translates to CASSLVPLTSGINEQFF.